Ten or more counts support the clone carrying this T cell receptor beta chain. The antigen is undetermined. The data derive from a study of identical twins' blood T cells. Study results and limitations: Twins shared more top CDR3 clonotypes than unrelated donors did.

Trimming shortened V by 5 bases and J by 0 bases, and 13 bases separated the two germline ends. The CDR3 covers 15 residues. Germline CDR1 and CDR2: MNHEY and SVGAGI. Each TCR cDNA library carried sample-specific barcodes on both ends. Methods used by the authors: Clonotypes per individual ranged from about 100,000 to nearly 550,000. TCRdb reprocessed the 5' RACE reads via MiXCR and lists one record per CDR3 protein. It is TCRdb's table, rather than the study itself, that gives the V and J calls and clone size. The table records 300,000 to 450,000 distinct CDR3 sequences, about 28% of them present only once. All three twin pairs grew up together with likely shared infections and vaccines.

The chain links TRBV6-5 to TRBJ1-1; D gene unclear. The clonotype was recovered from a woman between 18 and 50 years old in good health. Material: PBMCs. CDR3 loop: CASSPALTLNTEAFF. CDR3 in DNA: TGTGCCAGCAGTCCCGCGCTAACCCTGAACACTGAAGCTTTCTTT.